This T cell receptor beta chain was obtained from a study of tissue T cells after allogeneic stem cell transplantation. This clone was detected a few times. Its antigen is currently unknown. Non-transplant comparator patients with other cancers had at least five gastrointestinal samples and no known gastrointestinal disease. Sequenced by immunoSEQ multiplex PCR; TCRdb stores in-frame clones only, minus some. The sample lists about 5,600 clones; around three fifths were seen once. Germline V gives CDR1 SGHTA, CDR2 FQGNSA. The CDR3 spans 13 residues. The V gene end was trimmed by 5 bases and the J gene end by 6 bases; junction bases not matched to a gene: 4. Study-wide findings and caveats: The patient cohort was small and clinically heterogeneous, with limited sampling depth.

The receptor was derived from a woman aged 18-50 years with breast cancer. This chain connects TRBV7-2 to TRBJ2-3; 8 positions match TRBD1. The sample consisted of duodenum tissue, taken at autopsy. CDR3 in amino acids: CASSPDRDDTQYF. The CDR3 bases are TGTGCCAGCAGCCCGGACAGGGACGATACGCAGTATTTT.